The clone carrying this T cell receptor beta chain was seen a handful of times. The table came from immunoSEQ multiplex PCR; TCRdb's copy has only in-frame clones and leaves some out. The sample lists approximately 250,000 clones; over 80% were seen once. The sample originates from a study of blood T cell repertoires in COVID-19. Germline V lookup: CDR1 SGHTA, CDR2 FQGNSA. CDR3 length: 15 residues. Germline trimming cut 0 bases from V and 4 bases from J; bases unmatched to any gene: 4. Sequenced input: peripheral blood. The receptor was derived from a human donor in a cohort sampled during active COVID-19. The rearrangement joins TRBV7-2 to TRBJ2-7, with 9 nucleotides matching TRBD1. The CDR3 nucleotides are TGTGCCAGCAGCTTAGCTCCGGGACAGGGTTACGAGCAGTACTTC. This sequence encodes CASSLAPGQGYEQYF. Together with reference TRBV7-2 and TRBJ2-7, the CDR3 gives the full variable domain: GAGVSQSPSNKVTEKGKDVELRCDPISGHTALYWYRQSLGQGLEFLIYFQGNSAPDKSGLPSDRFSAERTGGSVSTLTIQRTQQEDSAVYLCASSLAPGQGYEQYFGPGTRLTVT.